This TCR beta chain was retrieved from a study of T-cell memory formation after mild COVID-19. Study background: TCR clusters showed largely donor specificity.

This clonotype has at least ten counts. Its antigen is still unknown. TCRdb reprocessed the 5' RACE reads with MiXCR, giving one entry per CDR3 protein. The profile shows approximately 350,000 distinct CDR3 sequences, roughly an eighth of them singletons. Study-wide results and caveats: In pre-infection memory, a portion of responding clones appeared, which suggested that cross-reactive memory joined. CD4+ contracting clones lay mainly in CM and EM, CD8+ ones in EMRA.

The sequence came from a man younger than 35 who had mild COVID-19 (a few samples of this study predate the infection). Cell type and time point are not known. The specimen sequenced was PBMCs or a T cell subset sorted from them (not recorded which).

CDR3 protein: CASSQADFGGSTDTQYF. The CDR3 bases are TGTGCCAGCAGCCAGGCCGATTTTGGGGGGAGCACAGATACGCAGTATTTT. V is TRBV3-1 and J is TRBJ2-3; D perhaps matches TRBD2 (6 bases). V gave up 3 bases and J gave up 0 bases, with 16 bases separating them. Germline CDR1 is LGHDT and CDR2 is YNNKEL (reference sequence). The CDR3 runs to 17 residues.